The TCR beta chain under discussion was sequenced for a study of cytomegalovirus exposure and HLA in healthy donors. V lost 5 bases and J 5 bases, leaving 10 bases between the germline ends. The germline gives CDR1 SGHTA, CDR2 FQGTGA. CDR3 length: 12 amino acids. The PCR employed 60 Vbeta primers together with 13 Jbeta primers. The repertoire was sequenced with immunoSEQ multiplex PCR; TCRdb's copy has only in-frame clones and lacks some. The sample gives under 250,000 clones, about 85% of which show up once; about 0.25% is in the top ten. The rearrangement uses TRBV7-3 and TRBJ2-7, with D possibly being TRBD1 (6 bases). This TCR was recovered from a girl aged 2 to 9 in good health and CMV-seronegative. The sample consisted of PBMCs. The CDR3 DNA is TGTGCCAGCAGCCACAGGGTACACGAGCAGTACTTC. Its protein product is CASSHRVHEQYF.